A single sample is the source of the 17 T cell receptor beta chains below, sequenced in a study of blood T cell repertoires in COVID-19 (dated by TCRdb to the early 2020s). Libraries were built with the immunoSEQ multiplex PCR assay. TCRdb stores this immuneACCESS table with in-frame sequences only. Part of the clones is absent; in the studies checked, under half of the shortfall reflects unresolved V genes, and no reason is known for the rest. This sample is represented by roughly 100,000 clones; 70% to 90% of them were singletons. The ten top clones hold over 2% of the sample. The material sequenced was peripheral blood. The origin of the receptors is a man in his forties or fifties with active COVID-19.

The gene calls are TRBV18 and TRBJ2-5, with 14 bases aligning to TRBD2. The CDR3 runs 17 residues. Germline lookup yields CDR1 KGHSH and CDR2 LQKENI. V gave up 6 bases and J gave up 2 bases; unmatched junction bases: 8. CDR3 amino acids: CASSPGLAGVTQETQYF. The DNA of the CDR3 is TGTGCCAGCTCTCCGGGACTAGCGGGGGTTACACAAGAGACCCAGTACTTC.

The gene calls are TRBV7-9 and TRBJ2-3; 8 nucleotides align to TRBD2. The CDR3 loop spans 14 amino acids. J lost 2 bases, V lost 7 bases, and 5 bases had no gene match. Looked up from germline, CDR1 is SEHNR and CDR2 is FQNEAQ (reference sequence). The CDR3 here is CASTPGGSTDTQYF. CDR3 in DNA: TGTGCCAGCACCCCGGGGGGGTCCACAGATACGCAGTATTTT.

This chain joins TRBV2 and TRBJ1-4; D uncertain. Per germline, CDR1 SNHLY and CDR2 FYNNEI. The CDR3 runs 14 residues. V lost 3 bases and J 11 bases, leaving 16 bases between the germline ends. CDR3 protein: CASSDGLSLVKLFF. CDR3 bases: TGTGCCAGCAGTGATGGGCTGAGTTTGGTGAAACTGTTTTTT.

The chain links TRBV5-1 to TRBJ2-1, with 7 bases fitting TRBD1. V was pared by 0 bases and J by 4 bases, with 4 bases of the junction left unmatched. CDR1 is SGHRS, CDR2 YFSETQ, per germline. The CDR3 totals 15 residues. The CDR3 coding sequence is TGCGCCAGCAGCTTGGTTGCAGGGGGTTACAATGAGCAGTTCTTC. Amino acids: CASSLVAGGYNEQFF.

The chain uses TRBV6-5 and TRBJ1-5, with a weak D call TRBD1 (5 bases). The germline CDR1 and CDR2 sequences are MNHEY and SVGAGI. V was pared by 7 bases and J by 1 base, with 8 bases between. The CDR3 spans 13 residues. The CDR3 is CASTGDSNQPQHF. The DNA for the CDR3 is TGTGCCAGCACGGGGGACAGCAATCAGCCCCAGCATTTT.

The chain carries TRBV11-2 and TRBJ2-7; 8 bases are shared with TRBD1. This CDR3 is 15 amino acids long. The J segment lost 3 bases and the V segment lost 1 base, leaving 5 bases of the junction unmatched. The germline CDR1 and CDR2 sequences are SGHAT and FQNNGV. The CDR3 protein is CASSLAGRGLYEQYF. CDR3 in DNA: TGTGCCAGCAGCTTAGCTGGCAGGGGGCTCTACGAGCAGTACTTC. The variable domain in full, with the rest retrieved from reference TRBV11-2 and TRBJ2-7, is EAGVAQSPRYKIIEKRQSVAFWCNPISGHATLYWYQQILGQGPKLLIQFQNNGVVDDSQLPKDRFSAERLKGVDSTLKIQPAKLEDSAVYLCASSLAGRGLYEQYFGPGTRLTVT.

The J gene is TRBJ2-1, the V gene TRBV6-5, with 7 bases lining up with TRBD1. Germline CDR1 MNHEY, CDR2 SVGAGI. V shed 8 bases, J shed 9 bases, and the junction held 4 bases outside the gene matches. The CDR3 contains 11 residues. The CDR3 region is CASRPGGEQFF. Written as DNA, the CDR3 is TGTGCCAGCCGACCAGGGGGTGAGCAGTTCTTC.

The chain recombines TRBV18 with TRBJ1-1; D gene uncertain. Trimming stripped 4 bases from V and 5 bases from J, with 14 bases between. CDR3 length: 14 amino acids. Germline-derived CDR1 and CDR2 are KGHSH and LQKENI. The CDR3 region is CASSLHRSTTEAFF. The CDR3 DNA sequence: TGTGCCAGCTCACTTCACCGGAGTACTACTGAAGCTTTCTTT.

The chain couples TRBV9 to TRBJ2-3; TRBD2 agrees at 8 bases. This CDR3 has 17 amino acids. Unmatched junction bases numbered 9, after V lost 0 bases and J lost 3 bases. Germline V gives CDR1 SGDLS, CDR2 YYNGEE. The CDR3 DNA follows: TGTGCCAGCAGCGTAGTCGGGGGGGCATTCGATACAGATACGCAGTATTTT. Protein product: CASSVVGGAFDTDTQYF.

The V gene is TRBV18, the J gene TRBJ1-5; D ambiguous. The germline V gene encodes CDR1 KGHSH and CDR2 LQKENI. V was trimmed by 6 bases and J by 3 bases, leaving 9 bases between them. There are 13 residues in the CDR3. Here the CDR3 reads CASSPSYNQPQHF. CDR3 sequence (DNA): TGTGCCAGCTCGCCGAGTTACAATCAGCCCCAGCATTTT. Looking up the rest from reference TRBV18 and TRBJ1-5 gives the full variable domain: NAGVMQNPRHLVRRRGQEARLRCSPMKGHSHVYWYRQLPEEGLKFMVYLQKENIIDESGMPKERFSAEFPKEGPSILRIQQVVRGDSAAYFCASSPSYNQPQHFGDGTRLSIL.

This rearrangement joins TRBV7-2 to TRBJ2-3; 8 bases are a match to TRBD2. The CDR3 spans 17 residues. With V trimmed by 5 bases and J by 1 base, 11 bases remained unmatched. The germline gives CDR1 SGHTA, CDR2 FQGNSA. CDR3 DNA: TGTGCCAGCAGCCCCTTCAGCGGGGGCCGGGGCACAGATACGCAGTATTTT. It codes for CASSPFSGGRGTDTQYF. Drawing the rest from reference TRBV7-2 and TRBJ2-3, the complete variable domain is GAGVSQSPSNKVTEKGKDVELRCDPISGHTALYWYRQSLGQGLEFLIYFQGNSAPDKSGLPSDRFSAERTGGSVSTLTIQRTQQEDSAVYLCASSPFSGGRGTDTQYFGPGTRLTVL.

V gene TRBV7-9 combines with J gene TRBJ1-5; D might be TRBD1 (5 bases). CDR3 length: 13 amino acids. The V gene's germline CDR1 is SEHNR and CDR2 FQNEAQ (reference sequence). The ends were cut back, 4 bases at V and 4 bases at J, with 8 bases in the middle. The CDR3 DNA is TGTGCCAGCAGCTGGGGGGATAATCAGCCCCAGCATTTT. It encodes CASSWGDNQPQHF.

The rearrangement uses TRBV6-4 and TRBJ2-1, with D perhaps matching TRBD1 (5 bases). Per the germline V gene, CDR1 is MRHNA and CDR2 is SNTAGT. V was clipped by 2 bases and J by 3 bases, with 20 bases between them. This CDR3 is 18 amino acids long. In DNA form, the CDR3 reads TGTGCCAGCAGTGACGGGGCCGCGGCTCGGGCGGTCTACAATGAGCAGTTCTTC. Translation gives CASSDGAAARAVYNEQFF.

The CDR3 reads CASSQVRSTNEKLFF. The DNA for the CDR3 is TGCGCCAGCAGCCAAGTTCGGTCAACTAATGAAAAACTGTTTTTT. The J gene is TRBJ1-4, the V gene TRBV4-3; unclear D gene. Per germline, CDR1 LGHNA and CDR2 YSLEER. The CDR3 totals 15 residues. V was pared by 1 base and J by 0 bases, with 6 bases between.

The gene calls are TRBV4-3 and TRBJ2-5; 8 bases align to TRBD2. Germline CDR1 and CDR2: LGHNA and YSLEER. With 0 bases clipped from V and 11 bases from J, the junction kept 11 bases outside the gene matches. The length of the CDR3 is 15 residues. CDR3: CASSQDLSGGPPQYF. CDR3 nucleotide sequence: TGCGCCAGCAGCCAAGATCTCTCGGGGGGGCCCCCGCAGTACTTC.

The rearrangement links TRBV10-3 to TRBJ2-7; D gene uncertain. CDR3 length equals 17 residues. The germline V gene has CDR1 ENHRY and CDR2 SYGVKD. V lost 0 bases to trimming and J lost 0 bases, with 15 bases between them. CDR3 sequence reads: CAISESLISATSYEQYF. DNA for the CDR3: TGTGCCATCAGTGAGTCTTTAATTTCAGCGACCTCCTACGAGCAGTACTTC.

DNA of the CDR3: TGTGCCACCAGTAAACAGGGTAGGAGCTACGAGCAGTACTTC. It translates to CATSKQGRSYEQYF. The chain carries TRBV15 and TRBJ2-7; D is perhaps TRBD1 (6 bases). Germline V CDR1 and CDR2: LNHNV, YYDKDF (reference sequence). V lost 6 bases, J lost 3 bases, and 15 bases lay in between. CDR3 length equals 14 residues.